This TCR beta chain comes out of a study of cytomegalovirus exposure and HLA in healthy donors. Broader study findings: Most TCR sequences proved rare, with some public TCRs found in many donors. A list of approximately 160 TCR beta chains associated with cytomegalovirus was given. In a later analysis, at a false discovery rate of 0.05, 15,000 to 20,000 TCR beta sequences were associated with HLA alleles.

This clone was detected a few times. Its cognate antigen is unknown. In the PCR, 60 Vbeta and 13 Jbeta primers were used. Sequencing used immunoSEQ multiplex PCR; TCRdb keeps in-frame clones, though not all of them. The sample has 140,000 to 150,000 clones, less than 10% seen once. V trimming: 3 bases; J trimming: 4 bases; junction bases outside the gene matches: 6. Germline CDR1 reads MNHNS; CDR2 reads SASEGT. This CDR3 comprises 16 residues. This sequence was found in a man aged 45-65 years in good health and CMV-seronegative. The gene calls are TRBV6-1 and TRBJ1-4, with TRBD1 matching 9 bases. Sequenced sample: PBMCs. CDR3 in amino acids: CASSDDPGQGNEKLFF. The CDR3 coding sequence is TGTGCCAGCAGTGACGACCCGGGACAGGGTAATGAAAAACTGTTTTTT.